This T cell receptor (delta chain) emerged from a study of Vδ1+ human thymocytes listed by TCRdb under 2018. About the study as a whole: mRNA-level TRG and TRD CDR3 repertoires of highly purified Vdelta1+ thymocytes from young children were characterised as a data resource. The multiplex-based CDR3 amplicon strategy had previously been validated against 5'RACE-based CDR3 amplicon generation methods. On the study overall, not on this receptor specifically: Although sort purity was high, about 20% of thymic TRD sequences were Vdelta2 (with a few Vdelta3), in contrast to the peripheral blood Vdelta1+ controls. The thymic TRG and TRD repertoires appeared highly polyclonal, with Gaussian CDR3 length distributions, in contrast to the oligoclonal repertoires of peripheral blood. The authors advised highly purified populations and single-cell validation, since unexpected Vdelta2 sequences could cause misinterpretation of bulk repertoire data. Because no clustering by age or sex was seen, donors were not stratified by age or sex in the analyses. Many TRG clonotypes were found to be shared between donors (up to about 7x10^3), whereas TRD repertoires were found to be essentially private (max about 100 shared).

The germline V end is reduced by 4 bases and the J end by 3 bases; junction bases left unmatched: 23. In the germline V gene, CDR1 corresponds to TSWWSYY and CDR2 to QGS. The CDR3, cysteine through phenylalanine, is 22 amino acids long. Only the CDR3 region is kept as DNA, spanning 66 bases read in frame from base 1. As to this clone: It lacks a known antigen. No base quality information exists; no much larger clone differs at one position.

Thymic samples were depleted of alphabeta T cells, then CD3+ TCRVdelta1+ TCRVdelta2- thymocytes were FACS-sorted. The purity of the sorted Vdelta1+ thymocytes fell between roughly 98% and 99.6%. Thymic specimens were obtained from roughly eight paediatric patients, aged from 5 days to 15 months, who were undergoing corrective cardiac surgery. After the thymic tissue was dispersed, mononuclear cells were isolated using a Histopaque-1077 density gradient. The staining antibodies were anti-TCRVdelta1 clone TS8.2, anti-TCRVdelta2 clone B6, anti-CD3 clone HIT3a and anti-TCRalphabeta clone IP26. RNA was extracted with the RNeasy mini kit and reverse transcribed using Superscript III. Multiplex PCR was used to generate CDR3 amplicons, with pooled V-gene forward primers and a constant-region reverse primer carrying Illumina adaptor overhangs. After gel purification, the amplicons were indexed with Nextera index primers during approximately 8 additional PCR cycles and then purified using AMPure XP beads. Libraries were sequenced on an Illumina MiSeq with paired-end 250 bp reads, dual indexing and 20% PhiX spike-in. In the source study's methods: FastQC was used to quality check the reads, while ea-utils fastq-join merged the TRG read pairs. Annotation of sequences was performed with IMGT/HighV-QUEST, only productive sequences with unambiguous V-gene assignment were retained, and clonotypes were defined by identical CDR3 sequence. VDJtools 1.1.1, tcR 2.2.3, Treemap and vegan Shannon diversity in R 3.4.4 were used for downstream analysis. TCRdb reprocessed the public reads with the caller CATT; rows with the same DNA were merged afterwards. None of the V and J calls come from the authors' own analysis; TCRdb made them. Within this sample are about 55,000 delta-chain clones, with more than 15% of them counted one time only. Of the sample, around 0.5% falls within the top ten clones.

The sequencing input was Vdelta1+ gamma-delta thymocytes from the thymus. The sample's cell subset or site label is to be understood as: FACS-sorted CD3+ TCRalphabeta- TCRVdelta1+ TCRVdelta2- thymocytes. This clonotype was sampled from a boy under two years old who had congenital heart surgery. The rearranged segments are TRDV1 and TRDJ1, with 13 bases in between that match TRDD3. The bases are TGTGCTCTTGGGGGAAGGCTTCTTGACAAACCGATACTGGGGGATACGCCCGATAAACTCATCTTT. It specifies CALGGRLLDKPILGDTPDKLIF.